Sequencing of this T cell receptor beta chain was carried out in a study of regulatory T cells in long-lasting Graves disease. This clonotype was detected many times. Its target is not known. Libraries of TCR beta came from iRepertoire HTBI primers plus Arm-PCR of CDR3 regions. TCRdb reprocessed the multiplex PCR reads via MiXCR and lists one record per CDR3 protein. Among a few hundred thousand distinct CDR3 sequences listed, over 9.5% were seen once. The time point was: newly diagnosed GD, antithyroid drugs for less than 3 months. PBMC RNA served as the TCR library source. Overall study findings and caveats: Whereas new patients shared 950 to 1,000 public clonotypes, persistent patients shared more, at a few thousand.

The CDR3 is made up of 13 amino acids. Germline assignment: CDR1 MNHEY and CDR2 SVGAGI. V gave up 2 bases and J gave up 3 bases, with 8 bases separating them. The sample was also linked to a second study, of T cells in Graves' hyperthyroidism and ophthalmopathy.

The chain carries TRBV6-5 and TRBJ2-7, with a weak D call TRBD1 (5 bases). This sequence was found in a woman aged 18-30 years with Graves disease. Source: peripheral blood mononuclear cells (PBMCs), taken at new diagnosis, from a patient treated with antithyroid drugs. In DNA, the CDR3 is TGTGCCAGCAGTTACGGGGCTAGCTACGAGCAGTACGTC. Translating gives CASSYGASYEQYV.